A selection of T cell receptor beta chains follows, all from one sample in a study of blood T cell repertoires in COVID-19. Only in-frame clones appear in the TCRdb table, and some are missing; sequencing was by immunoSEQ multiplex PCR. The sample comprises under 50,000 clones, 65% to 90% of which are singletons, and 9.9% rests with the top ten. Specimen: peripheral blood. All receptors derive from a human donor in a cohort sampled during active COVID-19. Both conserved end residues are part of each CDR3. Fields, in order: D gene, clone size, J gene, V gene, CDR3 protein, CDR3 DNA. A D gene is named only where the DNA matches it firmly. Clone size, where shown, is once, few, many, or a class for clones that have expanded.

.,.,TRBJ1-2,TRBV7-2,CASSLNAGAGEGYTF,TGTGCCAGCAGCTTAAACGCAGGGGCGGGTGAGGGCTACACCTTC
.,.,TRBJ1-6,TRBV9,CASRGGVSGNSPLHF,TGTGCCAGCAGGGGGGGGGTCTCCGGGAATTCACCCCTCCACTTT
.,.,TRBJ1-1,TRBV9,CASSHRQGLDTEAFF,TGTGCCAGCAGTCACCGGCAGGGGCTCGACACTGAAGCTTTCTTT
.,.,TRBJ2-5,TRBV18,CASSPTPSPSETQYF,TGTGCCAGCTCACCAACTCCGAGCCCCTCAGAGACCCAGTACTTC
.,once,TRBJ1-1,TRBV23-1,CASSQSGGLNTEAFF,TGCGCCAGCAGTCAATCGGGGGGGCTGAACACTGAAGCTTTCTTT
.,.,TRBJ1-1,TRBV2,CASSAGFGGRTRQGNTEAFF,TGTGCCAGCAGTGCGGGGTTCGGCGGCCGAACGCGCCAAGGCAACACTGAAGCTTTCTTT
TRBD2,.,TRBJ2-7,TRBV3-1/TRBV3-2,CASSRGGLAGGLDF,TGTGCCAGCAGCCGGGGGGGACTAGCGGGAGGCTTGGACTTC
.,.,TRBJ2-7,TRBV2,CASSEARRRQGGDEQYF,TGTGCCAGCAGTGAAGCGCGCAGGAGGCAGGGAGGCGACGAGCAGTACTTC
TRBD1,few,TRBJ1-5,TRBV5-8,CASSWDSNQPQHF,TGTGCCAGCAGCTGGGACAGTAATCAGCCCCAGCATTTT
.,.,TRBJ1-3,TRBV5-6,CASSSLGAQTRTSGNTIYF,TGTGCCAGCAGCTCCTTAGGGGCACAGACCCGGACGTCTGGAAACACCATATATTTT
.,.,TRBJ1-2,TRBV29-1,CSVEGRGSYGYTF,TGCAGCGTTGAGGGAAGGGGAAGTTATGGCTACACCTTC
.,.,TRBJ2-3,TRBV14,CASSQVGGVADTQYF,TGTGCCAGCAGCCAAGTCGGAGGGGTAGCAGATACGCAGTATTTT
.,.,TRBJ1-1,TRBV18,CASSPTQETEAFF,TGTGCCAGCTCACCGACACAGGAAACTGAAGCTTTCTTT
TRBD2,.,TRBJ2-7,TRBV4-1,CASSHGSGGVYEQYF,TGCGCCAGCAGCCACGGTAGCGGGGGGGTGTACGAGCAGTACTTC
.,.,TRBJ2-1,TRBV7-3,CASSRQVPGEQFF,TGTGCCAGCAGCCGACAGGTACCGGGGGAGCAGTTCTTC
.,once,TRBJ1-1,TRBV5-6,CASSFRKTAPYALNTEAFF,TGTGCCAGCAGCTTCCGAAAGACAGCCCCCTATGCTCTGAACACTGAAGCTTTCTTT
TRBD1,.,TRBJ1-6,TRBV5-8,CASSSNRGSSPLHF,TGTGCCAGCAGCTCCAACAGGGGGAGTTCACCCCTCCACTTT
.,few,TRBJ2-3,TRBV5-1,CASSLDIAAPDTQYF,TGCGCCAGCAGCTTGGATATAGCGGCCCCAGATACGCAGTATTTT
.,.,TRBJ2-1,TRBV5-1,CASSLEQMGNEQFF,TGCGCCAGCAGCTTGGAACAGATGGGCAATGAGCAGTTCTTC
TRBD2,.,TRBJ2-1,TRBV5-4,CASSSGLAGRYEQFF,TGTGCCAGCAGCTCGGGACTAGCGGGACGGTATGAGCAGTTCTTC
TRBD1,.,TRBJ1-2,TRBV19,CASSNTHRGNYGYTF,TGTGCCAGTAGTAATACGCACAGGGGGAACTATGGCTACACCTTC
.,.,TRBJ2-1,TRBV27,CASAPTTSGHNEQFF,TGTGCCAGCGCCCCCACCACGTCCGGTCACAATGAGCAGTTCTTC
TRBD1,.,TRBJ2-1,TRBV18,CASSQATGVNNEQFF,TGTGCCAGCTCACAAGCGACAGGGGTCAACAATGAGCAGTTCTTC
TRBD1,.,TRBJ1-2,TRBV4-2,CASSQVGQGLDGYTF,TGTGCCAGCAGCCAAGTTGGACAGGGACTCGATGGCTACACCTTC
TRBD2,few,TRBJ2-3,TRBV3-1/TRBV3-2,CASSPGGSGTDTQYF,TGTGCCAGCAGCCCTGGCGGGAGCGGCACAGATACGCAGTATTTT
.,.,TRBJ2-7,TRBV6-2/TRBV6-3,CASSYLTKRVGSYEQYF,TGTGCCAGCAGTTACTTGACGAAGCGGGTTGGCTCCTACGAGCAGTACTTC
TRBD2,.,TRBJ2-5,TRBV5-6,CASSFIAGQETQYF,TGTGCCAGCAGCTTTATAGCGGGCCAAGAGACCCAGTACTTC
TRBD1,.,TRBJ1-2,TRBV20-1,CSAETGLGYTF,TGCAGTGCTGAGACAGGGTTAGGCTACACCTTC
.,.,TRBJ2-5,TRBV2,CASSGGTLETQYF,TGTGCCAGCAGTGGAGGGACACTAGAGACCCAGTACTTC
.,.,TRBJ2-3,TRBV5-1,CASSLEGQTSTDTQYF,TGCGCCAGCAGCTTGGAGGGGCAGACTAGCACAGATACGCAGTATTTT
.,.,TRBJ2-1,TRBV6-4,CASSVKLGVNNEQFF,TGTGCCAGCAGTGTAAAGCTAGGGGTTAACAATGAGCAGTTCTTC
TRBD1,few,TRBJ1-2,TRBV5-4,CASSLVFSGTGNYGYTF,TGTGCCAGCAGCTTGGTCTTTAGCGGGACAGGGAACTATGGCTACACCTTC
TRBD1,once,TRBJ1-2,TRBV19,CASSVRQGPNYGYTF,TGTGCCAGTAGTGTAAGACAGGGACCGAACTATGGCTACACCTTC
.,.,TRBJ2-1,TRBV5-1,CASKFEQGKNNEQFF,TGCGCCAGCAAGTTCGAACAGGGCAAAAACAATGAGCAGTTCTTC
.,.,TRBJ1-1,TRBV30,CAWSVAPKTEAFF,TGTGCCTGGAGTGTAGCCCCGAAGACTGAAGCTTTCTTT
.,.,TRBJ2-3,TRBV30,CAWSSGAGGGTDTQYF,TGTGCCTGGAGCTCTGGGGCTGGGGGCGGCACAGATACGCAGTATTTT
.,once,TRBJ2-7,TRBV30,CAWARDSLGEQYF,TGTGCCTGGGCTCGGGACTCCTTGGGCGAGCAGTACTTC
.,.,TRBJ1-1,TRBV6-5,CASSPPWGGGGEAFF,TGTGCCAGCAGCCCCCCCTGGGGGGGCGGGGGTGAAGCTTTCTTT
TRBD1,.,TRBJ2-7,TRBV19,CASSMAGDRGTYEQYF,TGTGCCAGTAGTATGGCCGGGGACAGGGGAACCTACGAGCAGTACTTC
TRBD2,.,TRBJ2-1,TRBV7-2,CASTLEAGLYNEQFF,TGTGCCAGCACCCTGGAAGCGGGGCTATACAATGAGCAGTTCTTC
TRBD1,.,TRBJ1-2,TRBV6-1,CASSARAGDRAYGYTF,TGTGCCAGCAGTGCCCGGGCAGGGGACAGGGCCTATGGCTACACCTTC
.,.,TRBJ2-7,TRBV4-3,CASSQGTSYEQYF,TGCGCCAGCAGCCAAGGGACATCATACGAGCAGTACTTC
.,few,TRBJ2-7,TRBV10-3,CAISSGSYEQYF,TGTGCCATCAGTTCCGGCTCCTACGAGCAGTACTTC
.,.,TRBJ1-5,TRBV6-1,CASSEARYGRVDRSNQPQHF,TGTGCCAGCAGTGAAGCACGCTACGGCCGGGTCGACCGGAGCAATCAGCCCCAGCATTTT
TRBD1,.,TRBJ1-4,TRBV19,CASSNRGGNEKLFF,TGTGCCAGTAGTAACAGGGGTGGAAATGAAAAACTGTTTTTT
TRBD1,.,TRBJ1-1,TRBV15,CATSRGGQGNTEAFF,TGTGCCACCAGCAGAGGGGGACAGGGGAACACTGAAGCTTTCTTT
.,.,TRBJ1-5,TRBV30,CAWSVAGNQPQHF,TGTGCCTGGAGTGTGGCCGGCAATCAGCCCCAGCATTTT
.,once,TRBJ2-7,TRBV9,CASSGLPPYEQYF,TGTGCCAGCAGCGGACTGCCCCCCTACGAGCAGTACTTC
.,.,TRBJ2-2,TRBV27,CASRSWAEIGELFF,TGTGCCAGCAGGTCTTGGGCAGAGATCGGGGAGCTGTTTTTT
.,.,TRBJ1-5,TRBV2,CASSDSGTASQPQHF,TGTGCCAGCAGTGATTCGGGAACGGCATCTCAGCCCCAGCATTTT
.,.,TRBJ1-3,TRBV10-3,CAISGPYRSSTISGNTIYF,TGTGCCATCAGTGGGCCATATCGAAGCTCCACTATCTCTGGAAACACCATATATTTT
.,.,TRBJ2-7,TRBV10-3,CAISESGAGRTYEQYF,TGTGCCATCAGTGAATCTGGGGCAGGGCGAACCTACGAGCAGTACTTC
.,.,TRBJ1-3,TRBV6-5,CASSRQVGNTIYF,TGTGCCAGCAGTAGACAGGTCGGAAACACCATATATTTT
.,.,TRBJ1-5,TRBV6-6,CASSYPWGEGDQPQHF,TGTGCCAGCAGTTACCCATGGGGGGAGGGAGATCAGCCCCAGCATTTT
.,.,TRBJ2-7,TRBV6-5,CASSYSRGTYEQYF,TGTGCCAGCAGTTACTCGAGAGGGACCTACGAGCAGTACTTC
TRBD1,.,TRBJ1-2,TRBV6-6,CASSYMGQEFGYTF,TGTGCCAGCAGTTACATGGGACAGGAGTTCGGCTACACCTTC
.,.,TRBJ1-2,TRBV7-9,CASSLELQGRGYTF,TGTGCCAGCAGCTTAGAGCTACAGGGTCGGGGCTACACCTTC
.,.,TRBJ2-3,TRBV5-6,CASSALRGKDTQYF,TGTGCCAGCAGCGCCTTGAGGGGGAAGGATACGCAGTATTTT
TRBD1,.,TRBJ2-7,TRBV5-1,CASTPRTGDYEQYF,TGCGCCAGCACCCCGCGGACAGGGGACTACGAGCAGTACTTC